This entry lists 14 T cell receptor beta chains sequenced from one sample in a study of blood T cells in healthy people across ages. A second PCR of 7 to 11 cycles used a sample-barcoded 5' primer and a J-beta primer mix. TCRdb analysed the 5' RACE reads with MiXCR anew, one entry per CDR3 protein. Here the sample spans some 1.8 million distinct CDR3 sequences, about two fifths being singletons. Specimen: blood. These receptors all come from a human donor in good health.

This rearrangement joins TRBV12-3 or TRBV12-4 to TRBJ1-1; D not certain. V lost 2 bases to trimming and J lost 4 bases, with 11 bases between them. The CDR3 consists of 14 residues. The CDR3, as DNA: TGTGCCAGCAGTTTAAGTGTTCTGGGCACTGAAGCTTTCTTT. As protein: CASSLSVLGTEAFF.

J is TRBJ2-1 and V is TRBV12-3 or TRBV12-4; unclear D gene. The V end was cut by 2 bases, the J end by 10 bases, with 9 bases between. The CDR3 consists of 12 residues. CDR3 in amino acids: CASSLQWWEQFF. The CDR3 DNA follows: TGTGCCAGCAGTTTACAGTGGTGGGAGCAGTTCTTC.

This clonotype was observed a handful of times. This rearrangement joins TRBV7-3 to TRBJ2-4; either TRBD1 or TRBD2 may supply D (5 bases each). The CDR3 has 13 amino acids. Trimming pared 5 bases from V and 13 bases from J, leaving 18 bases between. Germline CDR1 SGHTA, CDR2 FQGTGA. The CDR3 spells CASSEQGIGEQYF. DNA of the CDR3: TGTGCCAGCAGCGAGCAGGGAATTGGGGAGCAGTACTTC.

This chain links TRBV12-3 or TRBV12-4 with TRBJ2-1, with no clear D. V was cut by 2 bases and J by 8 bases, with 7 bases left in between. The CDR3 runs to 12 residues. The CDR3 DNA follows: TGTGCCAGCAGTTTAATGGTCGATGAGCAGTTCTTC. This sequence encodes CASSLMVDEQFF.

The J gene is TRBJ1-1, the V gene TRBV5-1; D is possibly TRBD1 (5 bases). Germline loops: CDR1 SGHRS, CDR2 YFSETQ. V shed 1 base and J shed 4 bases, with 14 bases lying between them. The CDR3 has 15 residues. CDR3 in DNA: TGCGCCAGCAGCTTGTCCGATCCGGGACTCACTGAAGCTTTCTTT. Residues: CASSLSDPGLTEAFF.

This clonotype was found a few times. V is TRBV29-1 and J is TRBJ2-7; D is perhaps TRBD1 or TRBD2 (6 bases each). The CDR3 has 12 residues. Trimming pared 6 bases from V and 2 bases from J, leaving 11 bases between. Germline loops: CDR1 SQVTM, CDR2 ANQGSEA. In nucleotides, the CDR3 is TGCAGCGTCGGGGGCCAAGCCTACGAGCAGTACTTC. It yields the protein CSVGGQAYEQYF.

V is TRBV24-1 and J is TRBJ1-2, with TRBD1 identical over 9 bases. CDR1 is KGHDR and CDR2 is SFDVKD in the germline V gene. This CDR3 comprises 15 residues. The ends lost 4 bases at V and 8 bases at J; junction bases unmatched: 10. In DNA form, the CDR3 reads TGTGCCACCAGTGACGGGACAGGGACCATCGGAGGCTACACCTTC. Translating gives CATSDGTGTIGGYTF.

This chain uses TRBV12-3 or TRBV12-4 with TRBJ2-1; 10 bases fit TRBD1. With 5 bases clipped from V and 9 bases from J, the junction kept 10 bases outside the gene matches. The CDR3 length is 15 residues. CDR3 amino acids: CASSLPGQGKGEQFF. CDR3 sequence (DNA): TGTGCCAGCAGTCTTCCGGGACAGGGGAAGGGTGAGCAGTTCTTC.

The chain has TRBV9 and TRBJ2-3, with D unresolved. The germline V and J ends were trimmed by 0 bases and 2 bases, with 7 bases remaining between them. This CDR3 comprises 14 residues. Germline lookup yields CDR1 SGDLS and CDR2 YYNGEE. The CDR3 here is CASSVDGPTDTQYF. The CDR3 bases are TGTGCCAGCAGCGTAGATGGTCCCACAGATACGCAGTATTTT. The full variable domain, in which reference TRBV9 and TRBJ2-3 provide the parts outside the CDR3, is DSGVTQTPKHLITATGQRVTLRCSPRSGDLSVYWYQQSLDQGLQFLIQYYNGEERAKGNILERFSAQQFPDLHSELNLSSLELGDSALYFCASSVDGPTDTQYFGPGTRLTVL.

This CDR3 is CASSRLSGSYEQYF. The CDR3 DNA sequence: TGTGCCAGCAGTAGATTATCAGGATCCTACGAGCAGTACTTC. The rearrangement uses TRBV6-5 and TRBJ2-7; no definite D call. There are 14 residues in the CDR3. Germline V CDR1 and CDR2: MNHEY, SVGAGI. V lost 5 bases to trimming and J lost 1 base, with 12 bases between them.

This clonotype was counted a few times. This chain's CDR3 is CATSVGTYGYTF. The CDR3 nucleotides read TGTGCCACCAGTGTCGGGACCTATGGCTACACCTTC. This sequence joins TRBV24-1 and TRBJ1-2; tentative D call: TRBD1 (5 bases). The germline V gene has CDR1 KGHDR and CDR2 SFDVKD. V was trimmed by 5 bases and J by 4 bases, leaving 7 bases between them. The CDR3 runs to 12 residues.

The chain joins TRBV20-1 to TRBJ2-3; TRBD2 matches 9 bases. The germline CDR1 and CDR2 sequences are DFQATT and SNEGSKA (reference sequence). With V trimmed by 3 bases and J by 3 bases, 7 bases remained unmatched. This CDR3 contains 15 residues. CDR3 DNA: TGCAGTGCTAGGGACGCGGGAGGGTCGACAGATACGCAGTATTTT. Translating it yields CSARDAGGSTDTQYF.

This chain joins TRBV4-2 and TRBJ1-2; D ambiguous. This CDR3 spans 13 amino acids. Germline CDR1 is LGHNA and CDR2 is YNFKEQ. Trimming stripped 0 bases from V and 6 bases from J, with 8 bases between. CDR3 in amino acids: CASSQEFTDGYTF. The CDR3 DNA sequence: TGTGCCAGCAGCCAAGAATTTACAGATGGCTACACCTTC.

The V and J genes are TRBV11-3 and TRBJ2-1; maybe TRBD1 (5 bases). The CDR3 consists of 15 residues. V lost 5 bases and J lost 13, with 24 bases in between. Germline lookup yields CDR1 SGHNT and CDR2 YENEEA. The CDR3 region is CASSLSGQIQLLQFF. The CDR3 bases are TGTGCCAGCAGCCTATCAGGACAAATTCAACTACTTCAGTTCTTC.